A selection of T cell receptor beta chains follows, all from one sample in a study of cytomegalovirus exposure and HLA in healthy donors. Libraries were prepared by immunoSEQ multiplex PCR; TCRdb keeps only in-frame clonotypes and omits some of them. In the table there are 63,000 or so clones, approximately 77% of which are singletons. Material: PBMCs. The receptor set was obtained from a woman younger than 45 in good health and CMV-seropositive. CDR3s include the opening cysteine and the closing phenylalanine or tryptophan. D genes are given only for firm matches. Clone size is shown for a subset of rows, as once, few, many or a class of expanded clone.

V gene: TRBV28
clone size: .
J gene: TRBJ2-1
D gene: TRBD2
CDR3 protein: CASSFRRLAEQFF
CDR3 DNA: TGTGCCAGCAGTTTCCGCAGACTAGCGGAGCAGTTCTTC

V gene: TRBV7-9
clone size: .
J gene: TRBJ2-1
D gene: .
CDR3 protein: CASSSPRQTHNEQFF
CDR3 DNA: TGTGCCAGCAGCTCACCCCGACAGACCCACAATGAGCAGTTCTTC

V gene: TRBV5-1
clone size: .
J gene: TRBJ1-2
D gene: TRBD1
CDR3 protein: CASSLDGQGPYGYTF
CDR3 DNA: TGCGCCAGCAGCTTGGACGGACAGGGCCCCTATGGCTACACCTTC

V gene: TRBV6-6
clone size: few
J gene: TRBJ2-7
D gene: .
CDR3 protein: CASSPRNEQYF
CDR3 DNA: TGTGCCAGCAGCCCGAGAAACGAGCAGTACTTC

V gene: TRBV5-6
clone size: .
J gene: TRBJ1-2
D gene: .
CDR3 protein: CASTANYGYTF
CDR3 DNA: TGTGCCAGCACGGCTAACTATGGCTACACCTTC

V gene: TRBV9
clone size: .
J gene: TRBJ2-3
D gene: TRBD2
CDR3 protein: CASSVGGGRGYRTDTQYF
CDR3 DNA: TGTGCCAGCAGCGTAGGGGGCGGGAGGGGTTATCGCACAGATACGCAGTATTTT

V gene: TRBV2
clone size: .
J gene: TRBJ2-7
D gene: .
CDR3 protein: CASSPRTTNSYEQYF
CDR3 DNA: TGTGCCAGCAGTCCCAGGACAACGAACTCCTACGAGCAGTACTTC

V gene: TRBV4-2
clone size: .
J gene: TRBJ2-7
D gene: TRBD1
CDR3 protein: CASSPTTGGGSYEQYF
CDR3 DNA: TGTGCCAGCAGCCCAACGACAGGGGGTGGTTCCTACGAGCAGTACTTC

V gene: TRBV19
clone size: .
J gene: TRBJ1-1
D gene: .
CDR3 protein: CASRLQGDTEAFF
CDR3 DNA: TGTGCCAGTAGGTTACAGGGAGACACTGAAGCTTTCTTT

V gene: TRBV7-2
clone size: few
J gene: TRBJ1-2
D gene: TRBD1
CDR3 protein: CASSYGQGLYGYTF
CDR3 DNA: TGTGCCAGCAGTTACGGACAGGGCTTATATGGCTACACCTTC

V gene: TRBV7-2
clone size: .
J gene: TRBJ2-1
D gene: .
CDR3 protein: CASSPDGGGDEQFF
CDR3 DNA: TGTGCCAGCAGCCCTGACGGGGGTGGGGATGAGCAGTTCTTC

V gene: TRBV30
clone size: .
J gene: TRBJ1-5
D gene: .
CDR3 protein: CAWSHRAATGQPQHF
CDR3 DNA: TGTGCCTGGAGTCACCGCGCGGCAACGGGTCAGCCCCAGCATTTT

V gene: TRBV19
clone size: few
J gene: TRBJ1-1
D gene: .
CDR3 protein: CASHGGEWEAFF
CDR3 DNA: TGTGCCAGTCACGGTGGGGAGTGGGAAGCTTTCTTT

V gene: TRBV9
clone size: .
J gene: TRBJ2-1
D gene: .
CDR3 protein: CASSVEGAAYNEQFF
CDR3 DNA: TGTGCCAGCAGCGTAGAAGGGGCCGCCTACAATGAGCAGTTCTTC